A selection of T cell receptor beta chains follows, all from one sample in a study of identical twins. TCRdb re-analysed the 5' RACE reads in MiXCR, keeping a single row per CDR3 protein. This table has 690,000 or so distinct CDR3 sequences, roughly 6% appearing once. The material sequenced was naive T cells sorted from blood. Source of these receptors: a man aged 18 to 29 in good health. Each CDR3 is given with its conserved first and last residue. A D gene is named only where the DNA matches it firmly. A row's size may be missing; if present it is once, few, many or a size class.

V	length	J	size	D	CDR3	DNA
TRBV7-2	15	TRBJ2-1	-	-	CASSLEGTTYNEQFF	TGTGCCAGCAGCTTAGAGGGGACGACCTACAATGAGCAGTTCTTC
TRBV19	14	TRBJ1-3	few	TRBD1	CATTGEASGNTIYF	TGTGCCACGACAGGGGAGGCCTCTGGAAACACCATATATTTT
TRBV20-1	16	TRBJ2-1	few	TRBD2	CSAFTPTSGRVNEQFF	TGCAGTGCTTTCACCCCGACTAGCGGGAGGGTCAATGAGCAGTTCTTC
TRBV6-1	15	TRBJ1-4	few	-	CASSDRGWRNEKLFF	TGTGCCAGCAGTGACCGCGGGTGGAGGAATGAAAAACTGTTTTTT
TRBV12-3/TRBV12-4	12	TRBJ1-5	many	-	CASSFPAGPQHF	TGTGCCAGCAGTTTCCCTGCGGGTCCCCAGCATTTT
TRBV6-1	16	TRBJ1-3	-	-	CASRPTASGPGNTIYF	TGTGCCAGCAGACCCACAGCTTCTGGGCCTGGAAACACCATATATTTT
TRBV5-1	15	TRBJ2-2	-	-	CASSKVSPNTGELFF	TGCGCCAGCAGCAAGGTGTCCCCGAACACCGGGGAGCTGTTTTTT
TRBV20-1	14	TRBJ2-3	many	-	CSARVGAHTDTQYF	TGCAGTGCTAGAGTAGGGGCGCACACGGATACGCAGTATTTT
TRBV6-5	14	TRBJ2-1	many	TRBD2	CASSYGLAGDEQFF	TGTGCCAGCAGTTACGGGCTAGCGGGAGACGAGCAGTTCTTC
TRBV19	13	TRBJ2-1	once	-	CASSATPYNEQFF	TGTGCCAGTTCCGCCACACCCTACAATGAGCAGTTCTTC
TRBV20-1	11	TRBJ1-2	-	-	CSARAGSGYTF	TGCAGTGCTAGGGCGGGGAGTGGCTACACCTTC
TRBV6-2/TRBV6-3	14	TRBJ2-7	-	TRBD2	CASTSGLGSYEQYF	TGTGCCAGCACCTCCGGACTAGGCTCCTACGAGCAGTACTTC
TRBV12-5	15	TRBJ1-4	few	-	CASMRMAGSDEKLFF	TGTGCTAGTATGCGGATGGCAGGGAGTGATGAAAAACTGTTTTTT
TRBV20-1	14	TRBJ2-7	many	TRBD2	CSASPSGRSYEQYF	TGCAGTGCTAGCCCTAGCGGGAGGTCCTACGAGCAGTACTTC
TRBV5-1	15	TRBJ2-2	few	-	CASRRQDSNTGELFF	TGCGCCAGCAGGCGACAGGATTCCAACACCGGGGAGCTGTTTTTT
TRBV5-1	15	TRBJ1-1	many	TRBD1	CASRPDRGMNTEAFF	TGCGCCAGCAGACCAGACAGGGGCATGAACACTGAAGCTTTCTTT
TRBV12-3/TRBV12-4	13	TRBJ2-6	many	-	CASISPGANVLTF	TGTGCCAGCATTTCTCCTGGGGCCAACGTCCTGACTTTC
TRBV5-1	15	TRBJ2-3	many	TRBD1	CASSLEGARTDTQYF	TGCGCCAGCAGCTTGGAGGGGGCCCGCACAGATACGCAGTATTTT
TRBV4-3	18	TRBJ2-1	many	TRBD2	CASSQDIRSGRWYNEQFF	TGCGCCAGCAGCCAAGATATCCGAAGCGGGAGATGGTACAATGAGCAGTTCTTC
TRBV20-1	16	TRBJ2-4	few	-	CSARDQGLGAKNIQYF	TGCAGTGCTAGAGATCAGGGCCTGGGGGCCAAAAACATTCAGTACTTC
TRBV6-2/TRBV6-3	13	TRBJ2-7	many	-	CASKYGGPYEQYF	TGTGCCAGCAAGTATGGAGGTCCCTACGAGCAGTACTTC
TRBV7-3	13	TRBJ1-1	many	-	CASSLSDGTEAFF	TGTGCCAGCAGCTTAAGCGACGGCACTGAAGCTTTCTTT
TRBV18	17	TRBJ2-3	-	-	CASSPPVGKDGTDTQYF	TGTGCCAGCTCACCACCGGTAGGGAAGGACGGCACAGATACGCAGTATTTT
TRBV12-5	14	TRBJ2-4	many	-	CASGLVLSKNIQYF	TGTGCTAGTGGTTTGGTACTCTCCAAAAACATTCAGTACTTC
TRBV15	15	TRBJ2-7	few	TRBD1	CATSRATGATYEQYF	TGTGCCACCAGCAGAGCGACAGGGGCCACCTACGAGCAGTACTTC
TRBV5-1	13	TRBJ1-2	many	-	CASSLEQPYGYTF	TGCGCCAGCAGCTTGGAGCAGCCCTATGGCTACACCTTC
TRBV12-3/TRBV12-4	14	TRBJ2-5	many	TRBD2	CASSFTSVEETQYF	TGTGCCAGCAGTTTCACTAGCGTAGAAGAGACCCAGTACTTC
TRBV28	17	TRBJ2-1	many	-	CASSLFRGASSYNEQFF	TGTGCCAGCAGTTTATTCCGAGGGGCGAGCTCCTACAATGAGCAGTTCTTC
TRBV27	14	TRBJ2-3	many	TRBD2	CASSLRLAADTQYF	TGTGCCAGCAGTCTGCGACTAGCCGCAGATACGCAGTATTTT
TRBV6-1	17	TRBJ2-1	-	-	CASSEARWGSTYNEQFF	TGTGCCAGCAGTGAAGCTCGGTGGGGGTCCACCTACAATGAGCAGTTCTTC
TRBV6-1	15	TRBJ2-1	-	TRBD2	CASSQRLASPRVQFF	TGTGCCAGCAGTCAAAGACTAGCGAGCCCTAGGGTGCAGTTCTTC
TRBV11-3	15	TRBJ2-5	many	TRBD2	CASSSSERLAFPPYF	TGTGCCAGCAGCTCGAGCGAGAGACTAGCATTCCCCCCGTACTTC
TRBV6-2/TRBV6-3	14	TRBJ2-1	-	-	CASSYRSYFNEQFF	TGTGCCAGCAGTTACCGCAGCTACTTCAATGAGCAGTTCTTC
TRBV12-3/TRBV12-4	16	TRBJ1-4	many	-	CASSPPGGGLWEKLFF	TGTGCCAGCAGTCCCCCTGGTGGGGGGCTTTGGGAAAAACTGTTTTTT
TRBV5-1	15	TRBJ1-1	many	-	CASSLGAEMNTEAFF	TGCGCCAGCAGCTTGGGGGCAGAGATGAACACTGAAGCTTTCTTT
TRBV20-1	10	TRBJ1-2	many	-	CSARDYGGTF	TGCAGTGCTAGAGATTACGGGGGGACCTTC
TRBV20-1	15	TRBJ1-5	few	-	CSARFRDSSAQPQHF	TGCAGTGCTAGATTCCGGGACTCCTCCGCCCAGCCCCAGCATTTT
TRBV12-3/TRBV12-4	16	TRBJ2-2	few	-	CASSYSGATSTGELFF	TGTGCCAGCAGTTATTCGGGGGCGACTTCCACCGGGGAGCTGTTTTTT
TRBV7-9	15	TRBJ2-3	many	-	CASSFLGQPGDTQYF	TGTGCCAGCAGCTTCCTCGGTCAGCCCGGCGATACGCAGTATTTT
TRBV6-6	12	TRBJ1-1	many	-	CASSWGNTEAFF	TGTGCCAGCAGTTGGGGTAACACTGAAGCTTTCTTT